This T cell receptor (beta chain) was sequenced in a study of T cells after yellow fever vaccination. As for the study in general: Fractions low in cell number were prepared with SMART-Seq v4 Ultra Low Input.

This clonotype was detected a few times. CDR3 length: 16 amino acids. The V and J ends lost 8 bases and 0 bases respectively, with 17 bases between them. One entry per CDR3 protein results from TCRdb running MiXCR on the 5' RACE reads. The table includes 610,000 or so distinct CDR3 sequences, around 12% detected once. The material was PBMCs, obtained on the day of the yellow fever booster vaccination. This chain joins TRBV12-3 or TRBV12-4 and TRBJ2-1; perhaps TRBD2 as D (6 bases). This TCR came from a man younger than 40 who received the YFV17D yellow fever vaccine. DNA for the CDR3: TGTGCCAGCCATCCAACACGGGGGAGCTCCTACAATGAGCAGTTCTTC. This encodes CASHPTRGSSYNEQFF.